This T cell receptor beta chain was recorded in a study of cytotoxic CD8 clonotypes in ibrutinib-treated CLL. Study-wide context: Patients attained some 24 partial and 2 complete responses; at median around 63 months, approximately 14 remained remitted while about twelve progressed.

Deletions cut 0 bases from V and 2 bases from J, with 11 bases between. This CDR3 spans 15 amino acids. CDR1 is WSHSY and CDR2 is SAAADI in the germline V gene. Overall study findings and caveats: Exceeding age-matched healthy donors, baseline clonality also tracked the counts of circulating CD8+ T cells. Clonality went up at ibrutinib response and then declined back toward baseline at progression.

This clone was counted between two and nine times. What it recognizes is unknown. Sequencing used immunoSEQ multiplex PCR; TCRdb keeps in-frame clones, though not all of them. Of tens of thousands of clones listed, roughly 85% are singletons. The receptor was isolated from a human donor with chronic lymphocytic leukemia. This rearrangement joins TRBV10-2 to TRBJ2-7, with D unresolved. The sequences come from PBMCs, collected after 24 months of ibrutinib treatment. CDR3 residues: CASSESFGLAYEQYF. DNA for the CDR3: TGCGCCAGCAGTGAGTCTTTTGGTCTAGCCTACGAGCAGTACTTC.